This record covers a single T cell receptor (beta chain). The data stem from a study of blood T cell repertoires in COVID-19. At the level of the study: Material from acute and convalescent COVID-19 was sourced from the United States, Italy and Spain. Sample material is recorded as cDNA or gDNA derived from T cells, B-cell-depleted T cells, or PBMCs.

The germline gives CDR1 LNHDA, CDR2 SQIVND (reference sequence). The CDR3 loop spans 13 amino acids. Germline trimming cut 1 base from V and 7 bases from J; bases unmatched to any gene: 2. In the study's own analysis: Reference gene primer amplification in the assay estimated nucleated cell counts. Assay used: immunoSEQ multiplex PCR; TCRdb lists only in-frame clones, some missing. V and J calls and clone size come straight from that table; D and trimming were deduced from the DNA. Of a few hundred thousand clones listed, approximately 84% are singletons. This TCR was recovered from a middle-aged man with acute or convalescent COVID-19. V usage is TRBV19 and J usage is TRBJ1-1; 8 bases align to TRBD1. Sequencing was carried out using peripheral blood. This CDR3 is CASSIGTGSEAFF. In nucleotides, the CDR3 is TGTGCCAGTAGTATAGGGACAGGGAGTGAAGCTTTCTTT. The full variable domain, completed using reference TRBV19 and TRBJ1-1, is DGGITQSPKYLFRKEGQNVTLSCEQNLNHDAMYWYRQDPGQGLRLIYYSQIVNDFQKGDIAEGYSVSREKKESFPLTVTSAQKNPTAFYLCASSIGTGSEAFFGQGTRLTVV.